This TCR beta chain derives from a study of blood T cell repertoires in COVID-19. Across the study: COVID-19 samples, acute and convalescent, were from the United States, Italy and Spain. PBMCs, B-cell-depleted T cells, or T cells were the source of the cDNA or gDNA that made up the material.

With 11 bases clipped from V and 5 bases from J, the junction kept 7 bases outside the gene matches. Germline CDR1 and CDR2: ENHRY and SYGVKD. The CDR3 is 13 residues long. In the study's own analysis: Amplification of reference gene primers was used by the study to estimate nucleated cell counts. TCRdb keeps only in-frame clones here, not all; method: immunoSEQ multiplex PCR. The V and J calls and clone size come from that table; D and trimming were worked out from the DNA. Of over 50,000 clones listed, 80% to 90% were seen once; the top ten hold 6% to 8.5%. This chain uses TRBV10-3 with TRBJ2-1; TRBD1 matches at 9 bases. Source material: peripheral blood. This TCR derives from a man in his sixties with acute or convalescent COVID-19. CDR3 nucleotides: TGTGCCGTTTGGACAGGGGACCACAATGAGCAGTTCTTC. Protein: CAVWTGDHNEQFF.